This entry describes one T cell receptor (beta chain). Its target is not known. This record comes from a study of shared clonotypes between healthy human individuals. Across the whole study: With ages of 18 to 49, the donors were two women and a few men. Findings and limits, study-wide: There were few donors, and this limited the genetic and exposure-history diversity represented.

Bulk PBMC genomic DNA spanned ten immunoSEQ deep plates. TCRdb's copy holds only in-frame clones and misses some; the assay was immunoSEQ multiplex PCR. The data contain some 450,000 clones, more than 70% of them seen just once; the ten biggest clones take up around 13%. Unsorted samples, those not sorted, used roughly 100 million PBMCs for genomic DNA. In germline, CDR1 is LNHDA, CDR2 SQIVND (reference sequence). V dropped 4 bases and J dropped 3 bases, with 12 bases sitting between them. The CDR3 loop spans 14 amino acids. Sequencing was performed on PBMCs. The chain couples TRBV19 to TRBJ1-1; D is undetermined. The source is a woman aged 40 to 49 in good health. Some clones in this sample may be carry-over from other donors' samples. CDR3: CASSKGPMDTEAFF. The CDR3 DNA is TGTGCCAGTAGTAAGGGCCCCATGGACACTGAAGCTTTCTTT.